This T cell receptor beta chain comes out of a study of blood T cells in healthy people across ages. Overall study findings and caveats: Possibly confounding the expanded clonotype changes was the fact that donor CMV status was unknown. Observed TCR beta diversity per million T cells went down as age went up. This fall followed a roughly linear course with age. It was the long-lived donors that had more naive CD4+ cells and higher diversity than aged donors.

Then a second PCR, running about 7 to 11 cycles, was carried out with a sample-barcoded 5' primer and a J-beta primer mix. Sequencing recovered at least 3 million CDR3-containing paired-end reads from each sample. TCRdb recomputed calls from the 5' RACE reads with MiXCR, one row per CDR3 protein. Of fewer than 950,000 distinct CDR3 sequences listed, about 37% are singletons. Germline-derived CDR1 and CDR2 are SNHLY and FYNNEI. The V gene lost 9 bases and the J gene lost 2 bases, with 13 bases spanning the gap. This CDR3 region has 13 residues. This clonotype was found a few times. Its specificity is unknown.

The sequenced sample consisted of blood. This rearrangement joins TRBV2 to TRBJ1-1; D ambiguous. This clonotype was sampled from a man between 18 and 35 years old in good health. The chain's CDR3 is CASRSTINTEAFF. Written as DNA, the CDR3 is TGTGCCAGTAGGTCCACCATAAACACTGAAGCTTTCTTT.